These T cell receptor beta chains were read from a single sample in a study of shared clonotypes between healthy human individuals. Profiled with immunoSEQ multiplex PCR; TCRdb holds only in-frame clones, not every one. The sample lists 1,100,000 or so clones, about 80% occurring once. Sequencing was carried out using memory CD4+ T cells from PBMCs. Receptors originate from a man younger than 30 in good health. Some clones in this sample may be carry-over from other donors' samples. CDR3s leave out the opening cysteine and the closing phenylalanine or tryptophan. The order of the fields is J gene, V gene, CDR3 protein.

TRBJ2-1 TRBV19 ASGVGGSRLEQF
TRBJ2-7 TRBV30 AWGPLLAGVGEQY
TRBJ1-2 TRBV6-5 ASSFRGDYGYT
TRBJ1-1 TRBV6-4 ASRVEGQVNTEAF
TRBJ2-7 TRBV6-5 ASSYQTGYEQY
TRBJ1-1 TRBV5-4 ASSADRVLTEAF
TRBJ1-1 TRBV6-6 ASSYSGQNEAF
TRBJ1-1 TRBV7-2 ASSEQQIEAF
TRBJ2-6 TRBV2 ASSELDPGANVLT
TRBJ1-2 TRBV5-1 ASSLGTGSLGYT
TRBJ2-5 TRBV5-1 ASSLQETQY
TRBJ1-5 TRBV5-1 ASSKDTGSGQPQH
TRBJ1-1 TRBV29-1 SVEKGTGDSEAF
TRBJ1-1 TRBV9 ASSRFGTVNTEAF
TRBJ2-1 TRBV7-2 ASSLALLAGVGNEQF
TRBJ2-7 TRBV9 ASSVDGGRYEQY
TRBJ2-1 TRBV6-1 ASSSGLAGGQEQF
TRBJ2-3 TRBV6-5 ASSYGTSGTDTQY
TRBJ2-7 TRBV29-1 SVEGPGYEQY
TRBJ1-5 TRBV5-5 ASSSPGQPQH
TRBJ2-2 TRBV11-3 ASSLAGGPTGELF
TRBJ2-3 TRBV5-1 ASSLGGLAHTDTQY
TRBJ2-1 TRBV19 ASSRSGIRNEQF